A selection of T cell receptor beta chains follows, all from one sample in a study of PD-1 blockade in classical Hodgkin lymphoma. Profiling relied on immunoSEQ multiplex PCR, and the TCRdb table lists in-frame clones only, not all of them. The table has just under 65,000 clones, around 90% seen once. Material: peripheral blood mononuclear cells (PBMCs), obtained before the fourth cycle of nivolumab. These receptors were taken from a human donor with classical Hodgkin lymphoma. Each CDR3 is given with its conserved first and last residue. A D gene is named only where the DNA matches it firmly. A clone size is listed for some rows: how often the clone was seen (once, few, many), or a class if it is expanded.

>TRBJ1-5|.|.|TRBV7-2
TGTGCCAGCAGCTTAGTAGACTCCTCGTTGGCCCAGCATTTT
CASSLVDSSLAQHF
>TRBJ2-1|TRBD1|.|TRBV27
TGTGCCAGCAGAGCCGGGACAGGGGTCATGAGTGAGCAGTTCTTC
CASRAGTGVMSEQFF
>TRBJ2-5|.|.|TRBV2
TGTGCCAGCATAGGGACTTCCAAGACCCAGTACTTC
CASIGTSKTQYF
>TRBJ1-2|.|.|TRBV7-2
TGTGCCAGCAGCTTAGCGGGCACCTATGGCTACACCTTC
CASSLAGTYGYTF
>TRBJ1-3|.|.|TRBV30
TGTGCCTGGAGTGTAACAGGGGGAAACACCATATATTTT
CAWSVTGGNTIYF
>TRBJ2-7|TRBD2|.|TRBV7-2
TGTGCCAGCAGCTCCTACTTAAGACTGACTAGCGGGGCTTACGAGCAGTACTTC
CASSSYLRLTSGAYEQYF
>TRBJ1-3|.|.|TRBV6-1
TGTGCCAGCGCGATAAACACCATATATTTT
CASAINTIYF
>TRBJ1-1|.|.|TRBV25-1
TGTGCCAGCAGTGAATGGGGGAACACTGAAGCTTTCTTT
CASSEWGNTEAFF
>TRBJ1-3|TRBD1|.|TRBV6-5
TGTGCCAGCAGCCTTTCGGACAGGGGGAACACCATATATTTT
CASSLSDRGNTIYF
>TRBJ1-2|.|.|TRBV4-1
TGCGCCAGCAGCCCGCTAGACAGAGGACCCTGGAGCAGCTACACCTTC
CASSPLDRGPWSSYTF
>TRBJ2-5|.|once|TRBV9
TGTGCCAGCAGCGTGGTAGGGTTGGGTCAAGAGACCCAGTACTTC
CASSVVGLGQETQYF
>TRBJ1-1|.|.|TRBV7-6
TGTGCCAGCAGTTCCGAAACGAACACTGAAGCTTTCTTT
CASSSETNTEAFF